This entry concerns a single T cell receptor (beta chain). This clonotype was counted many times. Its cognate antigen has yet to be identified. Per-nucleotide qualities are absent, and no much larger clonotype sits a single base away. Receptor libraries were prepared by RACE. The data were produced on a NextSeq 500. Library preparation attached unique molecular identifiers to individual cDNA molecules for quantitative, reproducible TCR counting. Each blood RNA sample was used to sequence both TCR alpha and TCR beta chains. The authors processed their data as follows. Samples had a median of roughly 91,000 TCRs, with a range from about 23,224 to 700,000. The Decombinator software suite was used to annotate V, J and CDR3 in the TCR reads. Every sample was subsampled to the same number of TCRs (28,000) for the PS versus PT1 abundance plots. Expanded TCRs were defined as absent before sensitization and observed at least eight times at the 2-week time point. TCRdb itself trimmed the public reads at Q25 with fastp, ran MiXCR and retained productive beta chains. Under each unique CDR3 protein, matching rows form one entry showing the most common genes and DNA. The V and J calls, along with clone size, are taken from TCRdb and not from the paper's own processing. The sample includes 75,000 to 90,000 distinct CDR3 sequences, with 11% observed a single time. About 4% of the sample is taken by the ten largest.

V is pared back by 4 bases and J by 4 bases, with 10 bases lying between the germline termini. The CDR3 runs 13 amino acids, cysteine and phenylalanine included. Only the CDR3 DNA is retained, 39 bases long and in frame from the first base. As encoded in the germline V gene, CDR1 is KGHSH while CDR2 is LQKENI. The sample belongs to a study of human T cells and chemical hapten exposure (dated by TCRdb to about 2021). At the level of the whole study: For sensitization, 2% DPC in acetone was applied to a 2 cm by 2 cm area of upper inner arm skin. Patch testing was done on the upper back using Finn chambers containing 0.01% DPC, and results were scored after 6 days according to International Contact Dermatitis Research Group standards. Libraries were pooled for sequencing, and per-sample TCR yields varied mainly because of small differences in library volumes within the pool. In alopecia patients, the study followed how the peripheral blood TCR repertoire changed in vivo over primary and secondary sensitization to diphenylcyclopropenone (DPC), a hapten. Under 30 alopecia patients gave blood for TCR sequencing at one to four time points (pre-sensitization, 2, 6 and 24 weeks). Weekly therapeutic DPC doses were additionally applied to the scalp of patients throughout the roughly 22-week study period. Patient blood was sampled pre-sensitization (week 0) and at 2, 6 and about 24 weeks after DPC sensitization. The mostly female patient cohort included alopecia areata with under or over 50% scalp involvement, alopecia totalis and alopecia universalis. The paper as a whole reports these results and caveats: The number of PT1 expanded TCRs positively correlated with patch test score, significant at thresholds 8, 16 and 32 but not 4. Repeated subsampling changed both the strength of the expansion versus patch-test correlation and the threshold at which the correlation became significant. Compared with pre-sensitization or healthy control sets, expanded TCRs formed significantly more large CDR3 similarity clusters, which is consistent with antigen-driven responses. DPC sensitization did not change the number of TCRs with a frequency above 1 in 1000, and there was no evidence of changes in global repertoire structure. All patients had alopecia, a presumed autoimmune disease, so their immune response might differ from that of healthy individuals.

The intended sense of this specimen's time point label: patch test 3, about 24 weeks after DPC sensitization. Per the publication, the treatment or condition label means: therapeutic diphenylcyclopropenone sensitization with weekly scalp DPC. At every patch-test visit, the blood draw took place before the patch test was put on. Patients were eligible if aged 18 to 70, diagnosed with alopecia and judged suitable for DPC therapy, and pregnant patients were excluded. Unfractionated whole blood was collected in Tempus Blood RNA tubes, and total RNA was extracted from that blood. Sequenced here: whole blood, sampled in connection with sensitization to the hapten diphenylcyclopropenone (DPC). The rearranged chain carries TRBV18 and TRBJ2-5; there is no confident call for the D gene. The TCR originated in a woman aged 50 to 60 with alopecia areata. Some clones in this sample may be carry-over from other donors' samples. The CDR3 loop reads CASSLLEGETQYF. The nucleotides are TGTGCCAGCTCACTCCTCGAAGGAGAGACCCAGTACTTC.